This note documents a single T cell receptor (beta chain) sequence. Sample treatment: randomized to nivolumab then ipilimumab (arm A) or the reverse (arm B). None of the patients previously received DNA-damaging chemotherapy. This record belongs to a study of sequential checkpoint blockade in melanoma. TCRdb's copy holds only in-frame clones and misses some; the assay was immunoSEQ multiplex PCR. Found here are 9,500 to 13,000 clones, 55% to 70% of them singletons; the top ten hold roughly 28%. The receptor was isolated from a human donor with melanoma. Sequenced material: CD8+ T cells sorted from blood (inferred from file names), taken from a patient given nivolumab and ipilimumab in sequence.

CDR3 DNA: TGTGCCAGCAGTCAAGCGGGAGGGCTTAATGAGCAGTTCTTC. Its translation is CASSQAGGLNEQFF. This rearrangement joins TRBV28 to TRBJ2-1; TRBD2 matches 10 bases. CDR3 size: 14 residues. V dropped 5 bases and J dropped 7; count of bases not matched to a gene: 5. Per germline, CDR1 MDHEN and CDR2 SYDVKM. The full variable domain, completed using reference TRBV28 and TRBJ2-1, is DVKVTQSSRYLVKRTGEKVFLECVQDMDHENMFWYRQDPGLGLRLIYFSYDVKMKEKGDIPEGYSVSREKKERFSLILESASTNQTSMYLCASSQAGGLNEQFFGPGTRLTVL.